One and the same sample provided the 12 T cell receptor beta chains below, sequenced in a study of molecular identifiers for immune sequencing clone quantification. TCRdb analysed the PCR reads with MiXCR anew, one entry per CDR3 protein. The sample contains 250,000 to 400,000 distinct CDR3 sequences, roughly 23% of which appear only once. Material for sequencing was naive CD8+ T cells from blood, with Jurkat cell RNA spiked in. Subset: FACS-sorted CD8+CD4-CCR7+CD45RA+ naive T cells. The receptors were gathered from a human donor in good health. Some libraries in this study had Jurkat cell RNA spiked in.

This clonotype was detected many times. V gene TRBV7-9 combines with J gene TRBJ1-1; tentatively, D is TRBD1 (6 bases). CDR1 is SEHNR and CDR2 is FQNEAQ in the germline V gene (reference sequence). The CDR3 is 15 residues long. V was shortened by 3 bases and J by 2 bases, with 13 bases between the two germline ends. For the CDR3, the DNA is TGTGCCAGCAGCTTTTTGGACAGTTTAAACACTGAAGCTTTCTTT. Its translation is CASSFLDSLNTEAFF.

Only one count was recorded for this clonotype. This sequence may be a read error, since a much larger clone differs from it by one base. This rearrangement joins TRBV29-1 to TRBJ2-7, with a weak D call TRBD1 (5 bases). CDR3 length equals 16 residues. The germline V gene encodes CDR1 SQVTM and CDR2 ANQGSEA. CDR3 loop: CSVGALEDTQTYERYF. The CDR3 DNA sequence: TGCAGCGTTGGGGCGCTCGAGGACACACAAACCTACGAGCGGTACTTC.

This clonotype was seen ten or more times. The chain has TRBV9 and TRBJ2-3, with TRBD2 identical over 11 bases. In germline, CDR1 is SGDLS, CDR2 YYNGEE. V shed 3 bases and J 2 bases; nucleotides not matched to a gene: 14. CDR3 length: 19 residues. CDR3: CASSGTLLFSGGVTDTQYF. The CDR3, as DNA: TGTGCCAGCAGCGGGACCCTACTCTTTAGCGGGGGGGTCACAGATACGCAGTATTTT.

This chain uses TRBV19 with TRBJ2-7; D gene unclear. With 6 bases removed from V and 0 bases from J, the gap between germline ends came to 12 bases. Germline CDR1 LNHDA, CDR2 SQIVND (reference sequence). This CDR3 region has 14 residues. The CDR3 here is CASSPWAASYEQYF. The CDR3 DNA reads TGTGCCAGTAGCCCCTGGGCAGCCTCCTACGAGCAGTACTTC. The full variable domain, rest sourced from reference TRBV19 and TRBJ2-7, is DGGITQSPKYLFRKEGQNVTLSCEQNLNHDAMYWYRQDPGQGLRLIYYSQIVNDFQKGDIAEGYSVSREKKESFPLTVTSAQKNPTAFYLCASSPWAASYEQYFGPGTRLTVT.

This clonotype was counted many times. The chain carries TRBV9 and TRBJ1-1; the D gene is possibly TRBD1 (5 bases). Germline values: CDR1 SGDLS, CDR2 YYNGEE. CDR3 length: 14 amino acids. V was trimmed by 0 bases and J by 1 base, leaving 7 bases between them. The CDR3 reads CASSVGDQNTEAFF. CDR3 bases: TGTGCCAGCAGCGTAGGGGACCAGAACACTGAAGCTTTCTTT.

The chain joins TRBV7-9 to TRBJ2-7; D gene uncertain. Germline V lookup: CDR1 SEHNR, CDR2 FQNEAQ (reference sequence). Trimming shortened V by 5 bases and J by 6 bases, and 8 bases separated the two germline ends. This CDR3 is 11 amino acids long. Written as DNA, the CDR3 is TGTGCCAGCAGCCCTCGATTCGAGCAGTACTTC. Protein product: CASSPRFEQYF.

In regard to this clonotype: This clone may be a read error of a much larger clone one base away. The V call is TRBV5-4, the J call TRBJ2-4; 8 bases match TRBD2. V dropped 4 bases and J dropped 15; count of bases not matched to a gene: 12. The CDR3 has 13 amino acids. Germline values: CDR1 SGHNT, CDR2 YYREEE (reference sequence). The CDR3 sequence is CASSHRISGVSYF. The CDR3 DNA follows: TGTGCCAGCAGCCACAGGATTAGCGGGGTCTCGTACTTC.

This clonotype showed up many times. This chain links TRBV2 with TRBJ1-2; D is undetermined. V shed 0 bases and J shed 5 bases, with 19 bases lying between them. The CDR3 is 17 amino acids. Per the germline V gene, CDR1 is SNHLY and CDR2 is FYNNEI. This CDR3 reads CASSEALGMPPRYGYTF. In nucleotides, the CDR3 is TGTGCCAGCAGTGAAGCGCTTGGGATGCCCCCCAGATATGGCTACACCTTC.

This clonotype was detected many times. The V gene is TRBV7-9, the J gene TRBJ2-6; D remains ambiguous. Germline V lookup: CDR1 SEHNR, CDR2 FQNEAQ (reference sequence). This CDR3 is built from 17 residues. V was shortened by 1 base and J by 3 bases, with 13 bases between the two germline ends. For the CDR3, the DNA is TGTGCCAGCAGCTTAGTACCCCAGCACCATGGGGCCAACGTCCTGACTTTC. Protein product: CASSLVPQHHGANVLTF.

This clonotype was seen only a few times. This chain uses TRBV20-1 with TRBJ2-7, with 7 bases identical to TRBD1. Germline loops: CDR1 DFQATT, CDR2 SNEGSKA (reference sequence). CDR3 length: 15 residues. Trimming at V came to 0 bases and at J to 2 bases, leaving 7 bases not matched to a gene. CDR3 sequence: CSARDTGQITYEQYF. CDR3 nucleotides: TGCAGTGCTAGAGATACGGGACAGATCACCTACGAGCAGTACTTC.

This clonotype showed up many times. The rearrangement joins TRBV4-3 to TRBJ2-3; D is undetermined. The ends were cut back, 0 bases at V and 0 bases at J, with 10 bases in the middle. The CDR3 runs to 16 residues. CDR1 LGHNA and CDR2 YSLEER come from the germline V gene. The CDR3 nucleotides read TGCGCCAGCAGCCAAGACTGGACCAGAAGCACAGATACGCAGTATTTT. Protein: CASSQDWTRSTDTQYF.

Points on this clonotype: A much bigger clone sits one base away, suggesting this may be a read error. The chain couples TRBV11-2 to TRBJ2-7; the D gene is possibly TRBD1 (6 bases). Per germline, CDR1 SGHAT and CDR2 FQNNGV. CDR3 length: 14 amino acids. The CDR3 sequence is CASSPGQRSYEQHF. CDR3 in DNA: TGTGCCAGCAGCCCCGGACAGCGCTCCTACGAGCAGCACTTC.